The 8 T cell receptor beta chains in this list originate from one sample, sequenced in a study of T cells in Graves' hyperthyroidism and ophthalmopathy. TCR beta CDR3 regions were amplified from RNA. HTBI primers were employed in a first-round RT-PCR of the TCR CDR3. One entry per CDR3 protein results from TCRdb running MiXCR on the multiplex PCR reads. This table holds roughly 600,000 distinct CDR3 sequences, around 15% found once. The sequencing input was blood. These receptors all stem from a woman aged 50 to 60 with Graves' ophthalmopathy.

This clonotype was counted many times. This sequence joins TRBV20-1 and TRBJ2-7; 8 positions match TRBD2. Germline CDR1 DFQATT, CDR2 SNEGSKA (reference sequence). CDR3 size: 14 residues. V gave up 5 bases and J gave up 7 bases; unmatched junction bases: 13. CDR3: CSAPAGEGVGEQYF. As DNA, the CDR3 is TGCAGTGCTCCAGCGGGAGAGGGGGTTGGGGAGCAGTACTTC.

The chain is built from TRBV6-1 and TRBJ1-3, with D hard to call. The germline V and J ends were trimmed by 5 bases and 4 bases, with 12 bases remaining between them. CDR1 and CDR2 from the germline V gene are MNHNS and SASEGT. The CDR3 loop spans 14 amino acids. The CDR3 DNA is TGTGCCAGCAGTAATCCGGACGGGGGAAACACCATATATTTT. This sequence encodes CASSNPDGGNTIYF.

Many counts were recorded for this clonotype. The gene calls are TRBV12-3 or TRBV12-4 and TRBJ2-2; 9 nucleotides agree with TRBD2. CDR3 length: 16 amino acids. V gave up 5 bases and J gave up 5 bases; unmatched junction bases: 9. CDR3 protein: CASSILAGVRTGELFF. DNA for the CDR3: TGTGCCAGCAGTATTTTAGCGGGAGTAAGGACCGGGGAGCTGTTTTTT.

Many counts were recorded for this clonotype. This chain uses TRBV28 with TRBJ2-7; 7 positions match TRBD1. The germline V gene has CDR1 MDHEN and CDR2 SYDVKM. The J segment lost 2 bases and the V segment lost 5 bases, leaving 6 bases of the junction unmatched. CDR3 size: 14 residues. CDR3 coding DNA: TGTGCCAGCAGTCCCGGGGACAGCCCCTACGAGCAGTACTTC. Translated: CASSPGDSPYEQYF.

This clonotype was seen ten or more times. The chain uses TRBV20-1 and TRBJ2-7, with TRBD2 matching 11 bases. Trimming cost V 2 bases and J 7 bases; bases outside gene matches: 7. Germline-derived CDR1 and CDR2 are DFQATT and SNEGSKA (reference sequence). The CDR3 has 14 residues. The CDR3 is CSARPIRLAGEQYF. CDR3 sequence (DNA): TGCAGTGCTAGACCCATTCGACTAGCGGGAGAGCAGTACTTC.

This clonotype was detected many times. J is TRBJ2-7 and V is TRBV6-5; 10 bases are shared with TRBD2. CDR3 length: 16 amino acids. J gave up 5 bases and V 2 bases, and 9 bases lay outside the gene matches. The germline gives CDR1 MNHEY, CDR2 SVGAGI. This CDR3 is CASSYTWTSGRNEQYF. CDR3 DNA sequence: TGTGCCAGCAGTTACACCTGGACTAGCGGAAGGAACGAGCAGTACTTC.

In regard to this clonotype: With a much larger clone just one base away, this may be a read error. The chain recombines TRBV13 with TRBJ2-5; D ambiguous. The CDR3 extends over 14 amino acids. Germline-derived CDR1 and CDR2 are PRHDT and FYEKMQ (reference sequence). Trimming removed 3 bases at V and 1 base at J, with 9 bases between. The CDR3 loop is CASSLTQPQETQYF. The CDR3 nucleotides are TGTGCCAGCAGCTTGACACAACCCCAAGAGACCCAGTACTTC.

A few counts support this clonotype. The rearrangement joins TRBV5-8 to TRBJ2-7; 13 nucleotides line up with TRBD2. V shed 4 bases, J shed 9 bases, and the junction held 7 bases outside the gene matches. CDR3 length: 14 amino acids. Germline V gene sequence: CDR1 SGHTS, CDR2 YDEGEE. CDR3 sequence reads: CASSQRTSGSGQYF. In nucleotides, the CDR3 is TGTGCCAGCAGCCAAAGGACTAGCGGGAGTGGGCAGTACTTC.